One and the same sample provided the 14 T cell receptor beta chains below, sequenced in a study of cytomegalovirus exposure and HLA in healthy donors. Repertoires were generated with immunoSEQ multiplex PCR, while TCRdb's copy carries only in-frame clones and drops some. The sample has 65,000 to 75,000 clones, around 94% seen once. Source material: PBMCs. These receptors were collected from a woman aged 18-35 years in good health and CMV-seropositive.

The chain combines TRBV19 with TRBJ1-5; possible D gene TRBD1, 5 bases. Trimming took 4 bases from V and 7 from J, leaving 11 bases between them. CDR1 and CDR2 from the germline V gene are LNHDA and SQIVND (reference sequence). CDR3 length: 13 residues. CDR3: CASSKDRGQPQHF. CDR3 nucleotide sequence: TGTGCCAGTAGTAAAGACCGGGGGCAGCCCCAGCATTTT.

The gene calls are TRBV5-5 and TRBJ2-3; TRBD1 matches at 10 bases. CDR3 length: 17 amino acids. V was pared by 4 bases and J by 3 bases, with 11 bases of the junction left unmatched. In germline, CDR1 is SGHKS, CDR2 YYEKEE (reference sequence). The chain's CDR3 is CASSRLYTGQGTDTQYF. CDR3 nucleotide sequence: TGTGCCAGCAGCCGGTTGTACACGGGACAGGGGACAGATACGCAGTATTTT.

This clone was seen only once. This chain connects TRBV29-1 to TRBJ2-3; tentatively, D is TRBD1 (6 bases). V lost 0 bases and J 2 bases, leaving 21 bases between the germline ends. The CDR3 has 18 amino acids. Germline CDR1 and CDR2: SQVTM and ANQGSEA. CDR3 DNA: TGCAGCGTTGAAGATCGATGGGACATGGGCACTTACACAGATACGCAGTATTTT. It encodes CSVEDRWDMGTYTDTQYF.

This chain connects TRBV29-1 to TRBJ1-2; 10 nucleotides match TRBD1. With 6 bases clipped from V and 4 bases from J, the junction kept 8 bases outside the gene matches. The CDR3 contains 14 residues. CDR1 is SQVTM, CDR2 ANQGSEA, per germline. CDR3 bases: TGCAGCGTCGCACCCAGACAGGGGGCCTATGGCTACACCTTC. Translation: CSVAPRQGAYGYTF.

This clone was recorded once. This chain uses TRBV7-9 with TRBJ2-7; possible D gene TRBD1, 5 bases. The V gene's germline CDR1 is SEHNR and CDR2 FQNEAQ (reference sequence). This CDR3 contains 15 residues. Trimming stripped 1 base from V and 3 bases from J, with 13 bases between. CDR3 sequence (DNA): TGTGCCAGCAGCTTAGTTCAGGGTGGAGACTACGAGCAGTACTTC. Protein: CASSLVQGGDYEQYF.

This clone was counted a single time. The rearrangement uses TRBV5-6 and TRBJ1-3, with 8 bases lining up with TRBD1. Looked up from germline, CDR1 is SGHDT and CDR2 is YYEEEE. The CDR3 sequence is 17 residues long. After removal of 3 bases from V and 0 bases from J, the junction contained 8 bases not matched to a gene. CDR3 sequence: CASSWGTGPFSGNTIYF. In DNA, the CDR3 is TGTGCCAGCAGCTGGGGGACAGGTCCCTTCTCTGGAAACACCATATATTTT.

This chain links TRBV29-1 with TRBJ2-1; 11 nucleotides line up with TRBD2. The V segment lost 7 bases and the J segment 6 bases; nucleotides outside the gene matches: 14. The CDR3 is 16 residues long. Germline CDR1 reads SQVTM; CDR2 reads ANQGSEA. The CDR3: CSAPTHSSGGFNEQFF. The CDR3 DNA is TGCAGCGCGCCCACCCACTCTAGCGGGGGGTTCAATGAGCAGTTCTTC.

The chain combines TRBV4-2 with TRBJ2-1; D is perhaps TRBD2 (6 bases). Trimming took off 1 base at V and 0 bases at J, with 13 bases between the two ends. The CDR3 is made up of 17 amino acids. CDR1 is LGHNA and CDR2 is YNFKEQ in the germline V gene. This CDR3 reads CASSQGIGGISYNEQFF. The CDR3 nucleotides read TGTGCCAGCAGCCAAGGTATTGGAGGGATCTCCTACAATGAGCAGTTCTTC.

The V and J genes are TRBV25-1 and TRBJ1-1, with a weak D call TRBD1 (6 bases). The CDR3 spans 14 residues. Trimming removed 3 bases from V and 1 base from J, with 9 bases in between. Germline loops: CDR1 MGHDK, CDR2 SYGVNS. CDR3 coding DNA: TGTGCCAGCAGTGACACAGGGAAGAACACTGAAGCTTTCTTT. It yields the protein CASSDTGKNTEAFF.

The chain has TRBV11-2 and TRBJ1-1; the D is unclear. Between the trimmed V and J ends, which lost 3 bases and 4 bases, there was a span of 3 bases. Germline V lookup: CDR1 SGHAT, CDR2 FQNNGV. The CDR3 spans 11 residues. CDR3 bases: TGTGCCAGCAGCTTTAGCACTGAAGCTTTCTTT. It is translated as CASSFSTEAFF.

The CDR3 reads CASSPQTSAYNEQFF. For the CDR3, the DNA is TGCGCCAGCAGCCCCCAGACTAGCGCCTACAATGAGCAGTTCTTC. The chain carries TRBV5-1 and TRBJ2-1; the match to TRBD2 covers 8 bases. V was pared by 4 bases and J by 2 bases, with 5 bases of the junction left unmatched. The germline CDR1 and CDR2 sequences are SGHRS and YFSETQ. This CDR3 is built from 15 residues.

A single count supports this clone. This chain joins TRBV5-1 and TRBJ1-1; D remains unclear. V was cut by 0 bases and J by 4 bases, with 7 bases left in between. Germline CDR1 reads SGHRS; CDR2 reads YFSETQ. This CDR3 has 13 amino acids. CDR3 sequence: CASSLATSTEAFF. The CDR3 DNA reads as TGCGCCAGCAGCTTGGCCACCAGCACTGAAGCTTTCTTT. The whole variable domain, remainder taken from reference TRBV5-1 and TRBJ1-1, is KAGVTQTPRYLIKTRGQQVTLSCSPISGHRSVSWYQQTPGQGLQFLFEYFSETQRNKGNFPGRFSGRQFSNSRSEMNVSTLELGDSALYLCASSLATSTEAFFGQGTRLTVV.

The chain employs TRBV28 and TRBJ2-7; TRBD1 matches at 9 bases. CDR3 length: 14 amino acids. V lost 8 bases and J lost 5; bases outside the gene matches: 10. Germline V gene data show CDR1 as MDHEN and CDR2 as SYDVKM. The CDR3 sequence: CASGITGGPNEQYF. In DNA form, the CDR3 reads TGTGCCAGCGGAATAACAGGGGGCCCGAACGAGCAGTACTTC.

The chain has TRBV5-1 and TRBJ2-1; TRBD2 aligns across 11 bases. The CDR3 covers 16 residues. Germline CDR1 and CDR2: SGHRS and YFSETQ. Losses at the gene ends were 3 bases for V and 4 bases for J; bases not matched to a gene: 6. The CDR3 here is CASSSVAGGRYNEQFF. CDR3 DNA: TGCGCCAGCAGCTCGGTAGCGGGGGGGCGATACAATGAGCAGTTCTTC.